These 10 T cell receptor beta chains share one sample of origin, sequenced in a study of cytomegalovirus exposure and HLA in healthy donors. 60 Vbeta and 13 Jbeta primers were used in PCR. Sequenced by immunoSEQ multiplex PCR; TCRdb stores in-frame clones only, minus some. The sample holds 190,000 or so clones, around 83% seen once. The source material was PBMCs. These receptors were taken from a man in his fifties or sixties in good health and CMV-seronegative.

This rearrangement joins TRBV28 to TRBJ2-4; 8 nucleotides match TRBD1. Germline trimming cut 3 bases from V and 0 bases from J; bases unmatched to any gene: 25. Germline loops: CDR1 MDHEN, CDR2 SYDVKM. The CDR3 is 23 residues long. CDR3 DNA: TGTGCCAGCAGTTTCGGAGCTCGAGACAGGGGCTCCCCTGGCCGACTAGCCAAAAACATTCAGTACTTC. It is translated as CASSFGARDRGSPGRLAKNIQYF. Based on the CDR3 plus reference TRBV28 and TRBJ2-4, the full variable domain is DVKVTQSSRYLVKRTGEKVFLECVQDMDHENMFWYRQDPGLGLRLIYFSYDVKMKEKGDIPEGYSVSREKKERFSLILESASTNQTSMYLCASSFGARDRGSPGRLAKNIQYFGAGTRLSVL.

CDR3 sequence reads: CAISGGGGALQETQYF. The DNA for the CDR3 is TGTGCCATCAGTGGAGGCGGGGGGGCCCTTCAAGAGACCCAGTACTTC. The chain carries TRBV10-3 and TRBJ2-5, with 9 nucleotides matching TRBD2. Germline V gives CDR1 ENHRY, CDR2 SYGVKD. There are 16 residues in the CDR3. J gave up 2 bases and V 4 bases, and 8 bases lay outside the gene matches.

The chain joins TRBV29-1 to TRBJ1-2, with D possibly being TRBD1 (5 bases). Per the germline V gene, CDR1 is SQVTM and CDR2 is ANQGSEA. The CDR3 loop spans 12 amino acids. Trimming removed 7 bases at V and 8 bases at J, with 17 bases between. CDR3: CSASGTRGGYTF. As DNA, the CDR3 is TGCAGCGCCTCAGGGACCCGGGGGGGCTACACCTTC.

This clone was found a few times. V is TRBV4-1 and J is TRBJ1-4; D may be TRBD1 (5 bases). With 1 base removed from V and 10 bases from J, the gap between germline ends came to 19 bases. The germline CDR1 and CDR2 sequences are MGHRA and YSYEKL. The CDR3 has 16 amino acids. The CDR3 region has the DNA TGCGCCAGCAGCCAAGGGGGGGGGACCCCTCCAGGAAAACTGTTTTTT. Protein product: CASSQGGGTPPGKLFF.

The J gene is TRBJ2-1, the V gene TRBV5-6, with 10 bases matching TRBD2. Germline CDR1 reads SGHDT; CDR2 reads YYEEEE. The CDR3 has 15 amino acids. The trim removed 4 bases at V and 5 bases at J, leaving 6 bases unmatched. The CDR3 region is CASSKTSGVNNEQFF. The CDR3 nucleotides are TGTGCCAGCAGCAAAACTAGCGGGGTAAACAATGAGCAGTTCTTC.

This chain joins TRBV5-1 and TRBJ2-5; 7 nucleotides match TRBD1. Trimming at V came to 4 bases and at J to 1 base, leaving 4 bases not matched to a gene. Germline values: CDR1 SGHRS, CDR2 YFSETQ. This CDR3 has 14 residues. The DNA of the CDR3 is TGCGCCAGCAGCCGAGGACAGGTCCAAGAGACCCAGTACTTC. Translated: CASSRGQVQETQYF.

This sequence joins TRBV27 and TRBJ2-2, with 9 positions matching TRBD1. V lost 5 bases and J lost 4; bases outside the gene matches: 5. The germline V gene has CDR1 MNHEY and CDR2 SMNVEV (reference sequence). The CDR3 length is 15 residues. This CDR3 reads CASSTGTGPTGELFF. The CDR3 DNA reads TGTGCCAGCAGTACCGGGACAGGGCCCACCGGGGAGCTGTTTTTT.

This sequence joins TRBV6-1 and TRBJ1-5; D might be TRBD1 (6 bases). The CDR3 contains 15 residues. Per the germline V gene, CDR1 is MNHNS and CDR2 is SASEGT. V lost 6 bases, J lost 6 bases, and 18 bases lay in between. In nucleotides, the CDR3 is TGTGCCAGCAGCAAAACACAGGGAAGTGGTCAGCCCCAGCATTTT. This translates into CASSKTQGSGQPQHF.

The genes are TRBV16 and TRBJ2-3, with D possibly being TRBD1 (7 bases). The V gene's germline CDR1 is KGHSY and CDR2 FQNENV. This CDR3 is 13 amino acids long. V dropped 2 bases and J dropped 7 bases, with 10 bases sitting between them. This CDR3 reads CASSQAGQNTQYF. CDR3 in DNA: TGTGCCAGCAGCCAAGCGGGACAGAATACGCAGTATTTT.

J is TRBJ2-1 and V is TRBV28, with D maybe TRBD1 (5 bases). Germline V lookup: CDR1 MDHEN, CDR2 SYDVKM. The CDR3 spans 12 residues. The V end was cut by 0 bases, the J end by 10 bases, with 7 bases between. The CDR3 DNA sequence: TGTGCCAGCAGTTTATGGTGGGGCGAGCAGTTCTTC. Residues: CASSLWWGEQFF.